A single sample gave rise to the 8 T cell receptor beta chains below, sequenced in a study of vaccination and CD4 T cells after COVID-19. These TCRs' antigens remain unknown. Sequencing of the DNA from cultured CD4+ T cells was carried out with the Oncomine TCR Beta short-read assay. TCRdb recomputed calls from the PCR reads with MiXCR, one row per CDR3 protein. The repertoire includes 4,200 or so distinct CDR3 sequences, 55% to 70% of them detected once, and 25% to 35% sits in the top ten. Stated treatment: roughly ten-day PBMC culture with coronavirus spike peptide pools or control peptides (ViraFEST assay). Sequencing used CD4+ T cells from blood, cultured in vitro. The source of these receptors is a human donor who had recovered from COVID-19.

Regarding this clonotype: One end of the junction does not line up with germline, which may come from a read error. V usage is TRBV10-3 and J usage is TRBJ1-5; D unclear. CDR1 ENHRY and CDR2 SYGVKD come from the germline V gene. This CDR3 region has 13 residues. The CDR3 loop reads CASSASRNQPQHF. For the CDR3, the DNA is TGTGCCAGCAGTGCGTCCCGCAATCAGCCCCAGCATTTT.

Note on this clonotype: A read error is likely, as this CDR3 ends without the conserved phenylalanine or tryptophan. The rearrangement uses TRBV7-3 and TRBJ1-2; D gene ambiguous. Looked up from germline, CDR1 is SGHTA and CDR2 is FQGTGA. The V end lost 5 bases, the J end lost 0 bases, and 10 bases lay between the germline ends. The length of the CDR3 is 14 residues. The CDR3 here is CASSPGPTNYGYTL. CDR3 nucleotide sequence: TGTGCCAGCAGCCCCGGACCGACTAACTATGGCTACACCCTC.

This clonotype is judged medium-sized (0.01 to 0.1%). The chain recombines TRBV20-1 with TRBJ2-7, with D hard to call. Germline-derived CDR1 and CDR2 are DFQATT and SNEGSKA (reference sequence). The CDR3 consists of 11 residues. V shed 0 bases and J shed 6 bases, with 6 bases lying between them. This CDR3 reads CSAREQFEQYF. The CDR3 nucleotides are TGCAGTGCTAGAGAACAGTTCGAGCAGTACTTC.

The genes are TRBV12-3 or TRBV12-4 and TRBJ1-6; perhaps TRBD1 as D (6 bases). Trimming took off 6 bases at V and 4 bases at J, with 10 bases between the two ends. This CDR3 comprises 14 residues. As DNA, the CDR3 is TGTGCCAGCAGGGGGGCACAGTATAATTCACCCCTCCACTTT. It is translated as CASRGAQYNSPLHF.

The CDR3 spells CASSQELGSGEAFF. The CDR3 bases are TGTGCCAGCAGTCAAGAATTGGGTTCCGGTGAAGCTTTCTTT. The rearrangement links TRBV7-6 to TRBJ1-1, with D unresolved. V was pared by 6 bases and J by 7 bases, with 18 bases between. This CDR3 is built from 14 residues. CDR1 is SGHVS and CDR2 is FNYEAQ in the germline V gene.

This chain links TRBV18 with TRBJ1-2; D remains unclear. CDR1 and CDR2 (germline): KGHSH, LQKENI. V was shortened by 1 base and J by 6 bases, with 12 bases between the two germline ends. This CDR3 spans 14 amino acids. The CDR3 DNA reads TGTGCCAGCTCACCACAGCCAGATGGAAATGGCTACACCTTC. This sequence encodes CASSPQPDGNGYTF. Complete variable domain (other parts from reference TRBV18 and TRBJ1-2): NAGVMQNPRHLVRRRGQEARLRCSPMKGHSHVYWYRQLPEEGLKFMVYLQKENIIDESGMPKERFSAEFPKEGPSILRIQQVVRGDSAAYFCASSPQPDGNGYTFGSGTRLTVV.

This clonotype was seen more than once but under ten times. V usage is TRBV24-1 and J usage is TRBJ1-2; D gene unclear. Trimming cost V 2 bases and J 4 bases, with 4 bases left between them. The germline gives CDR1 KGHDR, CDR2 SFDVKD. This CDR3 region has 12 residues. In nucleotides, the CDR3 is TGTGCCACCAGTGATTCCTCCTATGGCTACACCTTC. It encodes CATSDSSYGYTF.

In this sample, this clonotype turned up once. The V gene is TRBV7-8, the J gene TRBJ1-5; possible D gene TRBD1, 5 bases. The CDR3 spans 14 residues. The V and J ends lost 5 bases and 9 bases respectively, with 17 bases between them. Germline-derived CDR1 and CDR2 are SGHVS and FQNEAQ. CDR3 sequence reads: CASSRLGLGLPQHF. CDR3 DNA sequence: TGTGCCAGCAGCCGCCTGGGACTAGGATTGCCCCAGCATTTT.